A selection of T cell receptor beta chains follows, all from one sample in a study of cytomegalovirus exposure and HLA in healthy donors. Profiled with immunoSEQ multiplex PCR; TCRdb holds only in-frame clones, not every one. The sample lists about 160,000 clones, 60% to 85% occurring once. Sequenced material: PBMCs. The receptors come from a woman aged 45-60 years in good health and CMV-seropositive. CDR3s include the opening cysteine and the closing phenylalanine or tryptophan. A D gene is named only where the DNA matches it firmly. Clone size, where shown, is once, few, many, or a class for clones that have expanded.

CDR3aa,CDR3nt,j_gene,v_gene,d_gene,abundance
CSVRDSGSNTEAFF,TGCAGCGTCCGGGACAGTGGGTCGAACACTGAAGCTTTCTTT,TRBJ1-1,TRBV29-1,TRBD1,few
CASSDNTDYGYTF,TGTGCCAGCAGTGATAACACCGACTATGGCTACACCTTC,TRBJ1-2,TRBV2,NA,NA
CASSVDSGPYEQYF,TGTGCCAGCAGTGTTGATAGCGGGCCCTACGAGCAGTACTTC,TRBJ2-7,TRBV2,TRBD2,few
CASSLGLAGGDTQYF,TGTGCCAGCAGCTTAGGTCTAGCGGGGGGAGATACGCAGTATTTT,TRBJ2-3,TRBV11-2,TRBD2,NA
CASSRDREKISNQPQHF,TGCGCCAGCAGCCGGGACAGGGAGAAAATTAGCAATCAGCCCCAGCATTTT,TRBJ1-5,TRBV4-1,TRBD1,NA
CASTPTGGDNEQFF,TGTGCCTCCACCCCGACAGGGGGAGACAATGAGCAGTTCTTC,TRBJ2-1,TRBV19,TRBD1,NA
CASSLLRSSGNTIYF,TGTGCCAGCAGCTTACTACGTTCCTCTGGAAACACCATATATTTT,TRBJ1-3,TRBV7-9,NA,NA
CASSRRQGIYGYTF,TGTGCCAGTAGTAGAAGACAGGGGATCTATGGCTACACCTTC,TRBJ1-2,TRBV19,TRBD1,NA
CASSFDKSNTGELFF,TGCGCCAGCAGCTTTGACAAGTCGAACACCGGGGAGCTGTTTTTT,TRBJ2-2,TRBV5-1,NA,NA
CASSDGPGARETQYF,TGTGCCAGCAGTGACGGGCCAGGGGCGAGGGAGACCCAGTACTTC,TRBJ2-5,TRBV2,NA,NA
CASSPPTGFNYGYTF,TGTGCCAGCAGCCCCCCGACAGGTTTTAACTATGGCTACACCTTC,TRBJ1-2,TRBV5-4,NA,NA
CASQGSRGPFF,TGTGCCAGCCAAGGGAGCAGGGGACCGTTTTTT,TRBJ1-4,TRBV2,NA,NA
CASSDPSGSDTQYF,TGCGCCAGCAGCGATCCTAGCGGGTCGGATACGCAGTATTTT,TRBJ2-3,TRBV5-1,TRBD2,NA
CASSLGGSQPQHF,TGCGCCAGCAGCTTGGGGGGCAGTCAGCCCCAGCATTTT,TRBJ1-5,TRBV5-1,NA,NA
CASSAGGNTEAFF,TGTGCCAGCAGCGCCGGGGGGAACACTGAAGCTTTCTTT,TRBJ1-1,TRBV11-2,NA,NA
CASSPGLAGGVQETQYF,TGTGCCAGCAGTCCGGGACTAGCGGGGGGCGTCCAAGAGACCCAGTACTTC,TRBJ2-5,TRBV9,TRBD2,NA
CASSPGQADYGYTF,TGTGCCAGCAGCCCCGGACAGGCGGACTATGGCTACACCTTC,TRBJ1-2,TRBV7-9,TRBD1,NA
CSASGGPTQYF,TGCAGCGCTAGCGGGGGGCCTACCCAGTACTTC,TRBJ2-5,TRBV29-1,TRBD2,few
CASSLFMTDSPLHF,TGTGCCAGCAGTTTATTTATGACAGATTCACCCCTCCACTTT,TRBJ1-6,TRBV27,NA,NA
CAWSVGARRRPLHF,TGTGCCTGGAGTGTGGGAGCCAGAAGGAGGCCCCTCCACTTT,TRBJ1-6,TRBV30,NA,few
CASRGSKLFF,TGTGCCAGCAGAGGGAGCAAACTGTTTTTT,TRBJ1-4,TRBV2,NA,NA
CAISEIGTIYEQYF,TGTGCCATCAGTGAGATCGGGACTATATACGAGCAGTACTTC,TRBJ2-7,TRBV10-3,TRBD2,NA
CASSFSGRRAYGYTF,TGTGCCAGCAGTTTTTCCGGCAGGAGGGCTTATGGCTACACCTTC,TRBJ1-2,TRBV27,NA,few
CASSPVVVAEAFF,TGTGCCAGCAGTCCGGTAGTGGTGGCTGAAGCTTTCTTT,TRBJ1-1,TRBV2,NA,NA
CASRATGVDTEAFF,TGTGCCAGCAGGGCTACAGGGGTAGACACTGAAGCTTTCTTT,TRBJ1-1,TRBV7-6,TRBD1,NA
CASSSWDRTYEQYF,TGTGCCAGTAGTTCATGGGACAGGACATACGAGCAGTACTTC,TRBJ2-7,TRBV19,TRBD1,medium-sized
CASSYSQGDSGYTF,TGTGCCAGCAGTTACTCACAGGGCGATAGTGGCTACACCTTC,TRBJ1-2,TRBV6-6,NA,few
CASSLGSDNEQFF,TGCGCCAGCAGCTTGGGTTCAGACAATGAGCAGTTCTTC,TRBJ2-1,TRBV5-1,NA,NA
CASSPIPGSGNTIYF,TGTGCCAGCAGCCCCATACCGGGGTCTGGAAACACCATATATTTT,TRBJ1-3,TRBV7-9,NA,NA
CAWSVQQNTEAFF,TGTGCCTGGAGTGTACAACAGAACACTGAAGCTTTCTTT,TRBJ1-1,TRBV30,NA,few
CASSFWSGGSGYTF,TGTGCCAGCAGCTTTTGGTCAGGGGGTTCTGGCTACACCTTC,TRBJ1-2,TRBV7-9,TRBD1,NA
CASSESIGGLDNQPQHF,TGCGCCAGCAGTGAGTCGATCGGCGGGCTCGACAATCAGCCCCAGCATTTT,TRBJ1-5,TRBV10-2,NA,NA
CASSVGRVDGELFF,TGTGCCAGCAGCGTAGGCAGGGTGGACGGGGAGCTGTTTTTT,TRBJ2-2,TRBV9,NA,few